The rows below give T cell receptor beta chains drawn from one sample of a study of CXCR3-negative and CXCR3-positive naive CD8 T cells. From its re-call of the 5' RACE reads, TCRdb lists each CDR3 protein once, without DNA. This table holds more than 45,000 distinct CDR3 sequences. What was sequenced was naive CXCR3- CD8+ T cells from blood. All receptors derive from a human donor in good health. Some clones in this sample may be carry-over from other donors' samples. The CDR3 runs from the conserved cysteine through the conserved F or W. Each record gives: V gene, J gene, clone size, CDR3 protein. Size values are once, few and many counts, or a class for expanded clones, and some rows have none.

v_gene: TRBV12-3/TRBV12-4; j_gene: TRBJ2-7; abundance: -; CDR3aa: CASTRDGFSYEQYF
v_gene: TRBV9; j_gene: TRBJ2-7; abundance: -; CDR3aa: CASSVAGVTYEQYF
v_gene: TRBV5-1; j_gene: TRBJ2-7; abundance: -; CDR3aa: CASSLFAGTYEQYF
v_gene: TRBV20-1; j_gene: TRBJ2-1; abundance: -; CDR3aa: CSARDGGSYNEQFF
v_gene: TRBV7-6; j_gene: TRBJ2-5; abundance: -; CDR3aa: CASSLTPPSGAQETQYF
v_gene: TRBV4-1; j_gene: TRBJ2-1; abundance: -; CDR3aa: CASRSVGGLRNEQFF
v_gene: TRBV7-9; j_gene: TRBJ2-7; abundance: -; CDR3aa: CASSLAPAGDSYEQYF
v_gene: TRBV2; j_gene: TRBJ1-3; abundance: -; CDR3aa: CASTTGTSSGNTIYF
v_gene: TRBV14; j_gene: TRBJ2-7; abundance: -; CDR3aa: CAGSQVSGSYEQYF
v_gene: TRBV19; j_gene: TRBJ2-7; abundance: -; CDR3aa: CASSIVFRPGLAAYEQYF
v_gene: TRBV7-6; j_gene: TRBJ2-1; abundance: -; CDR3aa: CASSLGLGRSSGKSSYNEQFF
v_gene: TRBV4-3; j_gene: TRBJ2-5; abundance: -; CDR3aa: CASSQVGTEGQETQYF
v_gene: TRBV11-3; j_gene: TRBJ2-4; abundance: -; CDR3aa: CASSLELAKNIQYF
v_gene: TRBV19; j_gene: TRBJ2-2; abundance: -; CDR3aa: CASREQGLVGELFF
v_gene: TRBV29-1; j_gene: TRBJ2-7; abundance: medium-sized; CDR3aa: CSVGSVAQYEQYF
v_gene: TRBV7-8; j_gene: TRBJ2-3; abundance: -; CDR3aa: CASSLAGRSTDTQYF
v_gene: TRBV7-3; j_gene: TRBJ2-3; abundance: -; CDR3aa: CASSWGPSTDRQYF
v_gene: TRBV20-1; j_gene: TRBJ2-3; abundance: -; CDR3aa: CSAREGWTASTDTQYF
v_gene: TRBV9; j_gene: TRBJ2-6; abundance: -; CDR3aa: CASKGANVLTF
v_gene: TRBV6-5; j_gene: TRBJ1-2; abundance: -; CDR3aa: CASSYNWGTRSYTF
v_gene: TRBV29-1; j_gene: TRBJ2-1; abundance: -; CDR3aa: CSGDITGNTQFF
v_gene: TRBV20-1; j_gene: TRBJ2-5; abundance: -; CDR3aa: CSASSFSLSTGTNLETQYF
v_gene: TRBV7-2; j_gene: TRBJ2-3; abundance: -; CDR3aa: CASSRYSSPPLGDTQYF
v_gene: TRBV20-1; j_gene: TRBJ2-7; abundance: -; CDR3aa: CSASGDRDYEQYF
v_gene: TRBV9; j_gene: TRBJ2-2; abundance: -; CDR3aa: CASSVISGGGNTGELFF
v_gene: TRBV6-1; j_gene: TRBJ2-6; abundance: -; CDR3aa: CASRAALDADSGANVLTF
v_gene: TRBV19; j_gene: TRBJ2-1; abundance: -; CDR3aa: CASSTTGQDEQFF
v_gene: TRBV6-2/TRBV6-3; j_gene: TRBJ2-1; abundance: -; CDR3aa: CASSYTPGEQFF
v_gene: TRBV29-1; j_gene: TRBJ1-5; abundance: -; CDR3aa: CSVDKMGVQPQHF
v_gene: TRBV10-3; j_gene: TRBJ2-7; abundance: -; CDR3aa: CAISNPGLAYEQYF